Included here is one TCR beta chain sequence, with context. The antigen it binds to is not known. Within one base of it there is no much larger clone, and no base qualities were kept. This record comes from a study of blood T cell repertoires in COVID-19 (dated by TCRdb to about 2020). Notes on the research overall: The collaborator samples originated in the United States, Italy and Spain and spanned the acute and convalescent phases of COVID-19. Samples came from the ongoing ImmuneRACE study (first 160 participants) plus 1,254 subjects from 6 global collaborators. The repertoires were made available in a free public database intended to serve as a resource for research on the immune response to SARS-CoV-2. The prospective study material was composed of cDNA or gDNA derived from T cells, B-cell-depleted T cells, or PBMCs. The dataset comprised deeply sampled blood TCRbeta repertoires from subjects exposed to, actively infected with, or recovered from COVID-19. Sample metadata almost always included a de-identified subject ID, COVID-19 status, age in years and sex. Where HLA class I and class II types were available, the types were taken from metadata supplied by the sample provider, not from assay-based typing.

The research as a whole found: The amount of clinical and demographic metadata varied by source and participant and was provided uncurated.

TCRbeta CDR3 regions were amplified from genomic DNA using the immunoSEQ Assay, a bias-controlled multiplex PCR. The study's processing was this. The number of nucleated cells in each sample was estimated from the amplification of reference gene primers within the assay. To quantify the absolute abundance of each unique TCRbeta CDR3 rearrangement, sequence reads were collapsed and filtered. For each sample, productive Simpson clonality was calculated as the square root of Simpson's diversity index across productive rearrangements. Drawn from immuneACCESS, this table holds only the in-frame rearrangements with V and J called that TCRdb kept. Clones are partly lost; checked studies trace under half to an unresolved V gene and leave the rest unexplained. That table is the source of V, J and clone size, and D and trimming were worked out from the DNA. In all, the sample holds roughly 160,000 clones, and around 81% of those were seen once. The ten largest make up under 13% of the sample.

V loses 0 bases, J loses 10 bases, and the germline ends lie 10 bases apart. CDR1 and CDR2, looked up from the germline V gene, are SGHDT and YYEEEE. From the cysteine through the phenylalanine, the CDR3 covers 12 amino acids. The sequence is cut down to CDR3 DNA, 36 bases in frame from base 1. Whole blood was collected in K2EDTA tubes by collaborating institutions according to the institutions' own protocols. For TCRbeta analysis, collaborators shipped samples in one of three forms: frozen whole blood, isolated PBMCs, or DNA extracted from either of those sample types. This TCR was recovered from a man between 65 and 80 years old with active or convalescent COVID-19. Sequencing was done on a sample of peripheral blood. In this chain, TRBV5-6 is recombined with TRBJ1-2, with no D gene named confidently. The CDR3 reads CASSLGARDYTF. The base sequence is TGTGCCAGCAGCTTGGGGGCGCGGGACTACACCTTC.